The 23 T cell receptor beta chains listed next were all sequenced from one sample in a study of T cells expressing NK-cell markers. TCRdb re-called the 5' RACE reads and gives one entry per CDR3 protein, without DNA. Its clone listing holds about 190,000 distinct CDR3 sequences. Specimen: blood T cells: a sorted CD56 or NKG2C T cell subset, CD4+ or CD8+ T cells, or bulk PBMC T cells (not recorded which). Receptors were obtained from a man aged 18-70 years in good health.

The chain has TRBV6-5 and TRBJ2-4; TCRdb lists TRBD1, though no DNA is available to test this call. The germline CDR1 and CDR2 sequences are MNHEY and SVGAGI. The CDR3 extends over 18 amino acids. CDR3 amino acids: CASSYSWAQGGSKNIQYF.

The CDR3 reads CASSYGQGYEQYF. The chain links TRBV5-1 to TRBJ2-7; TCRdb's D call, TRBD1, is unchecked because there is no DNA. The CDR3 is made up of 13 amino acids. Germline CDR1 SGHRS, CDR2 YFSETQ.

The chain employs TRBV27 and TRBJ2-7; TCRdb returns TRBD1, unconfirmable since there is no DNA. This CDR3 spans 15 amino acids. Germline V gives CDR1 MNHEY, CDR2 SMNVEV (reference sequence). The CDR3 sequence is CASRPVPGQIYEQYF.

The V and J genes are TRBV20-1 and TRBJ1-1. The CDR3 is 13 amino acids. Germline values: CDR1 DFQATT, CDR2 SNEGSKA (reference sequence). CDR3 loop: CSARISGGGEAFF.

V gene TRBV7-9 combines with J gene TRBJ2-2; TCRdb proposes TRBD1, but this gene call is untestable without DNA. From germline, CDR1 is SEHNR and CDR2 FQNEAQ (reference sequence). The length of the CDR3 is 15 residues. The CDR3 here is CASSLTGGATGELFF.

The chain couples TRBV2 to TRBJ2-1; TCRdb reports TRBD2, a call that lacks DNA to check it against. The germline V gene has CDR1 SNHLY and CDR2 FYNNEI. This CDR3 is 15 amino acids long. CDR3 region: CASSDRLGEYNEQFF.

The J gene is TRBJ2-1, the V gene TRBV5-1. The germline V gene has CDR1 SGHRS and CDR2 YFSETQ. The CDR3 sequence is 15 residues long. The CDR3 reads CASSFRGGTYNEQFF.

This chain links TRBV12-3 or TRBV12-4 with TRBJ1-2. This CDR3 contains 11 residues. The CDR3 reads CASSLAGGYTF.

The genes are TRBV19 and TRBJ1-4. The CDR3 has 15 residues. CDR1 and CDR2 (germline): LNHDA, SQIVND (reference sequence). CDR3 region: CASSIALTTGEKLFF.

V gene TRBV20-1 combines with J gene TRBJ2-7; with no DNA, the TCRdb D assignment of TRBD2 cannot be verified. Germline V gene sequence: CDR1 DFQATT, CDR2 SNEGSKA (reference sequence). This CDR3 comprises 16 residues. This CDR3 is CSARAAGTSGVSEQYF.

The chain has TRBV5-1 and TRBJ1-2; checking the TCRdb D call of TRBD1 is not possible without DNA. CDR3 length: 14 residues. Per the germline V gene, CDR1 is SGHRS and CDR2 is YFSETQ. The CDR3 protein is CASSGNREVYGYTF.

This chain connects TRBV24-1 to TRBJ2-1. The CDR3 is 15 amino acids. Germline CDR1 reads KGHDR; CDR2 reads SFDVKD. The CDR3 loop reads CATSDEAVSYNEQFF.

This CDR3 is CASSFSVGSDVREVSDTQYF. The chain carries TRBV7-6 and TRBJ2-3. Germline CDR1 reads SGHVS; CDR2 reads FNYEAQ. The CDR3 consists of 20 residues.

The V and J genes are TRBV12-3 or TRBV12-4 and TRBJ2-3; TCRdb's D call, TRBD1, is unchecked because there is no DNA. This CDR3 has 15 amino acids. CDR3 amino acids: CASSFSGGPRDTQYF.

This chain connects TRBV9 to TRBJ2-7; TCRdb designates TRBD1, a call that cannot be tested without DNA. Germline V gives CDR1 SGDLS, CDR2 YYNGEE. This CDR3 has 13 residues. The CDR3 protein is CASSEGTGDEQYF.

This rearrangement joins TRBV7-8 to TRBJ2-2; TCRdb reports TRBD1, a call that lacks DNA to check it against. Germline CDR1 and CDR2: SGHVS and FQNEAQ. This CDR3 is built from 16 residues. CDR3 region: CASSRPTGTNTGELFF.

The chain joins TRBV7-2 to TRBJ1-1. CDR1 SGHTA and CDR2 FQGNSA come from the germline V gene. The CDR3 runs 12 residues. CDR3 amino acids: CASTIRGTEAFF.

The J gene is TRBJ2-3, the V gene TRBV3-1; TCRdb's D gene call, TRBD2, goes unchecked for lack of DNA. Germline V CDR1 and CDR2: LGHDT, YNNKEL (reference sequence). The CDR3 loop spans 15 amino acids. The CDR3 region is CASSQEASGGLTQYF.

This chain joins TRBV3-1 and TRBJ2-1; without DNA, the TCRdb call of TRBD2 cannot be checked. This CDR3 contains 15 residues. Germline CDR1 LGHDT, CDR2 YNNKEL (reference sequence). The CDR3 region is CASSEAGGQGIEQFF.

This sequence joins TRBV20-1 and TRBJ2-5; without DNA, the TCRdb call of TRBD2 cannot be checked. Germline V lookup: CDR1 DFQATT, CDR2 SNEGSKA (reference sequence). CDR3 length equals 14 residues. This chain's CDR3 is CSARGITSQETQYF.

The rearrangement uses TRBV6-5 and TRBJ2-2. There are 18 residues in the CDR3. The germline gives CDR1 MNHEY, CDR2 SVGAGI. CDR3 region: CASSYSVETFANTGELFF.

This chain connects TRBV6-1 to TRBJ1-6. Germline CDR1 MNHNS, CDR2 SASEGT. The CDR3 covers 13 residues. The CDR3 spells CASRTAYNSPLHF.

V is TRBV9 and J is TRBJ1-2. The CDR3 loop spans 16 amino acids. Germline lookup yields CDR1 SGDLS and CDR2 YYNGEE. The CDR3 here is CASSFRTDPTIYGYTF.